One and the same sample provided the 32 T cell receptor beta chains below, sequenced in a study of PD-1 blockade in classical Hodgkin lymphoma. Profiled with immunoSEQ multiplex PCR; TCRdb holds only in-frame clones, not every one. The sample has about 46,000 clones; 65% to 80% are singletons. Time point indicated: cycle 4 day 1 (C4D1), after five to seven weeks of nivolumab. Relapse after autologous stem cell transplantation occurred in every patient, and brentuximab vedotin exposure varied. The sample consisted of peripheral blood mononuclear cells (PBMCs), taken before the fourth cycle of nivolumab. The receptor set was obtained from a human donor with classical Hodgkin lymphoma.

V and J are TRBV2 and TRBJ2-3; 7 nucleotides agree with TRBD1. Trimming cost V 6 bases and J 5 bases; bases outside gene matches: 11. The CDR3 totals 15 residues. CDR1 is SNHLY and CDR2 is FYNNEI in the germline V gene. CDR3 nucleotide sequence: TGTGCCAGCAGCGGAGGACAGGTAAAGGGAGATACGCAGTATTTT. Protein sequence: CASSGGQVKGDTQYF.

This chain uses TRBV28 with TRBJ2-4; TRBD1 is a possible D gene (7 bases). Germline CDR1 MDHEN, CDR2 SYDVKM. The CDR3 extends over 14 amino acids. V lost 5 bases to trimming and J lost 1 base, with 9 bases between them. CDR3 loop: CASSPGGAKNIQYF. The CDR3 DNA is TGTGCCAGCAGTCCAGGGGGGGCCAAAAACATTCAGTACTTC. The whole variable domain, filled in from reference TRBV28 and TRBJ2-4, reads DVKVTQSSRYLVKRTGEKVFLECVQDMDHENMFWYRQDPGLGLRLIYFSYDVKMKEKGDIPEGYSVSREKKERFSLILESASTNQTSMYLCASSPGGAKNIQYFGAGTRLSVL.

The genes are TRBV7-6 and TRBJ2-7; D might be TRBD1 (7 bases). Germline-derived CDR1 and CDR2 are SGHVS and FNYEAQ. CDR3 size: 15 residues. Between the trimmed V and J ends, which lost 1 base and 4 bases, there was a span of 14 bases. This CDR3 reads CASSLEGGQSYEQYF. CDR3 sequence (DNA): TGTGCCAGCAGCTTAGAGGGGGGACAGTCTTACGAGCAGTACTTC. Full variable domain (missing parts from reference TRBV7-6 and TRBJ2-7): GAGVSQSPRYKVTKRGQDVALRCDPISGHVSLYWYRQALGQGPEFLTYFNYEAQQDKSGLPNDRFSAERPEGSISTLTIQRTEQRDSAMYRCASSLEGGQSYEQYFGPGTRLTVT.

The CDR3 DNA is TGCAGCGTTGACCGGGGCCCCTCCTACAATGAGCAGTTCTTC. Its translation is CSVDRGPSYNEQFF. The chain joins TRBV29-1 to TRBJ2-1, with D possibly called TRBD1 or TRBD2 (5 bases each). V lost 3 bases and J 0 bases, leaving 9 bases between the germline ends. CDR1 SQVTM and CDR2 ANQGSEA come from the germline V gene. The CDR3 consists of 14 residues.

The chain joins TRBV9 to TRBJ2-7; D is unclear. CDR3 length equals 15 residues. Germline loops: CDR1 SGDLS, CDR2 YYNGEE. The V end lost 0 bases, the J end lost 3 bases, and 13 bases lay between the germline ends. DNA of the CDR3: TGTGCCAGCAGCGTAGGGTTTGCGTCCCGCTACGAGCAGTACTTC. Translation: CASSVGFASRYEQYF. Full variable domain (missing parts from reference TRBV9 and TRBJ2-7): DSGVTQTPKHLITATGQRVTLRCSPRSGDLSVYWYQQSLDQGLQFLIQYYNGEERAKGNILERFSAQQFPDLHSELNLSSLELGDSALYFCASSVGFASRYEQYFGPGTRLTVT.

This chain links TRBV11-2 with TRBJ1-3; D may be TRBD1 (6 bases). Germline V gene sequence: CDR1 SGHAT, CDR2 FQNNGV. The CDR3 is 15 residues long. Trimming shortened V by 6 bases and J by 2 bases, and 14 bases separated the two germline ends. Written as DNA, the CDR3 is TGTGCCAGCAGGGTGACAGGAAACGCTGGAAACACCATATATTTT. Translation: CASRVTGNAGNTIYF.

The genes are TRBV21-1 and TRBJ2-7; the DNA was not used to check the table's D call, TRBD2. TRBV21-1 is a recognized pseudogene. The CDR3 covers 14 residues. The CDR3 loop is CASWTSGGSYEQYF. The CDR3 region has the DNA TGTGCCAGTTGGACTAGCGGGGGCTCCTACGAGCAGTACTTC.

The chain links TRBV28 to TRBJ1-1; D ambiguous. Germline CDR1 MDHEN, CDR2 SYDVKM. Trimming took off 8 bases at V and 11 bases at J, with 18 bases between the two ends. The CDR3 totals 12 residues. The CDR3 DNA reads as TGTGCCAGCGACGTTGGGTCCGTTGGCGCTTTCTTT. Amino acid sequence: CASDVGSVGAFF.

This chain joins TRBV10-3 and TRBJ2-5; TRBD2 is a possible D gene (5 bases). Germline V CDR1 and CDR2: ENHRY, SYGVKD. V gave up 0 bases and J gave up 5 bases, with 10 bases separating them. This CDR3 comprises 14 residues. CDR3 residues: CAISESGAIETQYF. In nucleotides, the CDR3 is TGTGCCATCAGTGAGTCGGGAGCCATCGAGACCCAGTACTTC.

The chain recombines TRBV9 with TRBJ1-2; D is ambiguous. Between the trimmed V and J ends, which lost 6 bases and 0 bases, there was a span of 15 bases. CDR3 size: 15 residues. Per the germline V gene, CDR1 is SGDLS and CDR2 is YYNGEE. This chain's CDR3 is CASTRRQPPNYGYTF. The CDR3 DNA is TGTGCCAGCACCCGCCGACAACCGCCTAACTATGGCTACACCTTC.

The chain is built from TRBV19 and TRBJ1-2; D gene unclear. This CDR3 contains 12 residues. The germline CDR1 and CDR2 sequences are LNHDA and SQIVND (reference sequence). V gave up 2 bases and J gave up 10 bases, with 11 bases separating them. The CDR3 is CASSITGDDYTF. CDR3 nucleotides: TGTGCCAGTAGTATAACTGGGGATGACTACACCTTC.

This chain connects TRBV9 to TRBJ2-1; the match to TRBD1 covers 8 bases. The junction had 5 bases not matched to a gene; V was cut back by 0 bases and J by 3 bases. CDR1 and CDR2 from the germline V gene are SGDLS and YYNGEE. This CDR3 contains 16 residues. CDR3 sequence reads: CASSVGNTGGYNEQFF. As DNA, the CDR3 is TGTGCCAGCAGCGTAGGAAACACAGGGGGCTACAATGAGCAGTTCTTC.

This clone was detected only a few times. V gene TRBV7-2 combines with J gene TRBJ2-7, with a possible D match to TRBD2 (5 bases). V was cut by 3 bases and J by 2 bases, with 11 bases left in between. This CDR3 is built from 14 residues. The V gene's germline CDR1 is SGHTA and CDR2 FQGNSA. The CDR3 region is CASSFGLRPYEQYF. CDR3 DNA: TGTGCCAGCAGCTTTGGACTCAGACCCTACGAGCAGTACTTC.

The chain recombines TRBV7-9 with TRBJ1-3; 11 bases align to TRBD1. The CDR3 totals 16 residues. V lost 5 bases, J lost 3 bases, and 6 bases stayed unmatched. Germline values: CDR1 SEHNR, CDR2 FQNEAQ (reference sequence). The CDR3 sequence: CASSVGQGELGNTIYF. The CDR3 region has the DNA TGTGCCAGCAGCGTGGGACAGGGGGAGCTTGGAAACACCATATATTTT.

The CDR3 protein is CASSLVASGENEQFF. The CDR3 coding sequence is TGTGCCAGCAGCTTAGTAGCTAGCGGTGAAAATGAGCAGTTCTTC. The chain couples TRBV7-9 to TRBJ2-1; 7 nucleotides match TRBD2. With 1 base clipped from V and 7 bases from J, the junction kept 7 bases outside the gene matches. Germline values: CDR1 SEHNR, CDR2 FQNEAQ (reference sequence). The CDR3 is made up of 15 amino acids.

The chain employs TRBV27 and TRBJ1-2; TRBD1 agrees at 7 bases. CDR3 length: 13 residues. Per the germline V gene, CDR1 is MNHEY and CDR2 is SMNVEV (reference sequence). After removal of 0 bases from V and 7 bases from J, the junction contained 2 bases not matched to a gene. CDR3 protein: CASSLSRTGGYTF. In nucleotides, the CDR3 is TGTGCCAGCAGTTTATCGAGGACAGGTGGCTACACCTTC.

The chain carries TRBV19 and TRBJ2-7, with 14 bases fitting TRBD2. Losses at the gene ends were 4 bases for V and 13 bases for J; bases not matched to a gene: 12. The length of the CDR3 is 15 residues. CDR1 and CDR2 (germline): LNHDA, SQIVND (reference sequence). The CDR3, as DNA: TGTGCCAGTAGTACCTCGGGACTAGCGGGGGCACCTCTATACTTC. Protein sequence: CASSTSGLAGAPLYF.

V gene TRBV28 combines with J gene TRBJ2-2; no clear D. V shed 5 bases and J shed 5 bases, with 15 bases lying between them. Germline V CDR1 and CDR2: MDHEN, SYDVKM. The CDR3 totals 15 residues. CDR3 sequence: CASSPPATGTGELFF. The CDR3, as DNA: TGTGCCAGCAGTCCCCCCGCGACCGGGACCGGGGAGCTGTTTTTT.

V is TRBV7-2 and J is TRBJ2-7; D gene uncertain. The CDR3 runs to 15 residues. Germline V gene sequence: CDR1 SGHTA, CDR2 FQGNSA. Trimming pared 0 bases from V and 0 bases from J, leaving 9 bases between. The CDR3 DNA sequence: TGTGCCAGCAGCTTAGCCGGTGGGCTCTCCTACGAGCAGTACTTC. Protein product: CASSLAGGLSYEQYF.

This clone appeared a single time. The rearrangement uses TRBV18 and TRBJ2-1, with TRBD2 identical over 9 bases. The V gene's germline CDR1 is KGHSH and CDR2 LQKENI. V lost 5 bases and J lost 8; bases outside the gene matches: 13. The length of the CDR3 is 16 residues. The CDR3 reads CASSTFPGTSRHEQFF. In DNA, the CDR3 is TGTGCCAGCTCAACGTTTCCCGGGACTAGCAGGCATGAGCAGTTCTTC. Variable domain in full (rest from reference TRBV18 and TRBJ2-1): NAGVMQNPRHLVRRRGQEARLRCSPMKGHSHVYWYRQLPEEGLKFMVYLQKENIIDESGMPKERFSAEFPKEGPSILRIQQVVRGDSAAYFCASSTFPGTSRHEQFFGPGTRLTVL.

Only a few counts were recorded for this clone. This chain connects TRBV20-1 to TRBJ2-7; D is unresolved. V shed 3 bases and J shed 7 bases, with 7 bases lying between them. CDR3 size: 10 residues. Germline CDR1 and CDR2: DFQATT and SNEGSKA (reference sequence). CDR3 nucleotides: TGCAGTGCTAGTCTGGGGGAGCAGTACTTC. This encodes CSASLGEQYF.

This clone turned up a few times. The chain recombines TRBV7-2 with TRBJ2-5; D is tentatively TRBD1 or TRBD2 (5 bases each). Germline V gene sequence: CDR1 SGHTA, CDR2 FQGNSA. Trimming left V 5 bases short and J 5 bases short, with 15 bases between. The CDR3 is made up of 14 amino acids. CDR3 sequence: CASSRDGFGETQYF. CDR3 bases: TGTGCCAGCAGCCGGGACGGCTTCGGGGAGACCCAGTACTTC.

The genes are TRBV29-1 and TRBJ2-1, with unresolved D. CDR3 length: 13 amino acids. Germline V gene lookup returns CDR1 SQVTM and CDR2 ANQGSEA. With 3 bases removed from V and 4 bases from J, the gap between germline ends came to 10 bases. CDR3 bases: TGCAGCGTTGACCAGAAAATTTACAATGAGCAGTTCTTC. It codes for CSVDQKIYNEQFF.

The CDR3, as DNA: TGTGCCAGCAGCTTGGGACAGGGAACGGACATTCAGTACTTC. Amino acids: CASSLGQGTDIQYF. The chain joins TRBV7-9 to TRBJ2-4; 9 bases agree with TRBD1. This CDR3 comprises 14 residues. Per germline, CDR1 SEHNR and CDR2 FQNEAQ (reference sequence). The V and J ends lost 3 bases and 8 bases, in that order; junction bases with no gene match: 5.

The chain uses TRBV11-3 and TRBJ2-3, with D tentatively TRBD1 (5 bases). Trimming cost V 5 bases and J 2 bases, with 14 bases left between them. This CDR3 is 15 amino acids long. From germline, CDR1 is SGHNT and CDR2 YENEEA. CDR3 protein: CASSTRLDITDTQYF. CDR3 DNA: TGTGCCAGCAGCACCCGACTGGACATCACAGATACGCAGTATTTT. Combining the CDR3 with reference TRBV11-3 and TRBJ2-3 gives the whole variable domain EAGVVQSPRYKIIEKKQPVAFWCNPISGHNTLYWYLQNLGQGPELLIRYENEEAVDDSQLPKDRFSAERLKGVDSTLKIQPAELGDSAVYLCASSTRLDITDTQYFGPGTRLTVL.

The V and J genes are TRBV5-4 and TRBJ1-4; D is unresolved. Germline-derived CDR1 and CDR2 are SGHNT and YYREEE (reference sequence). The CDR3 sequence is 13 residues long. Trimming stripped 0 bases from V and 7 bases from J, with 7 bases between. The CDR3 spells CASSLVDGEKLFF. The CDR3 DNA sequence: TGTGCCAGCAGCTTGGTGGACGGTGAAAAACTGTTTTTT.

The V and J genes are TRBV6-1 and TRBJ1-1; no definite D call. Trimming removed 8 bases at V and 4 bases at J, with 14 bases between. Germline-derived CDR1 and CDR2 are MNHNS and SASEGT. The CDR3 has 13 residues. DNA of the CDR3: TGTGCCAGCTCTCGGGGAGTATTCACTGAAGCTTTCTTT. Encoded protein: CASSRGVFTEAFF.

V is TRBV6-1 and J is TRBJ2-4; perhaps D is TRBD1 or TRBD2 (5 bases each). The CDR3 has 14 residues. Germline V gene data show CDR1 as MNHNS and CDR2 as SASEGT. V lost 7 bases and J 4 bases, leaving 14 bases between the germline ends. CDR3 in DNA: TGTGCCAGCACCACCCTGAGGGGAAAAAACATTCAGTACTTC. It translates to CASTTLRGKNIQYF.

The chain uses TRBV28 and TRBJ1-4, with D possibly matching TRBD1 (5 bases). Per the germline V gene, CDR1 is MDHEN and CDR2 is SYDVKM. The CDR3 is 13 residues long. Trimming stripped 5 bases from V and 7 bases from J, with 11 bases between. The CDR3 spells CASSGGSVEKLFF. The CDR3 DNA follows: TGTGCCAGCAGTGGGGGTTCCGTTGAAAAACTGTTTTTT.

The chain links TRBV2 to TRBJ2-7, with 9 bases matching TRBD2. The length of the CDR3 is 13 residues. V trimming: 10 bases; J trimming: 4 bases; junction bases outside the gene matches: 8. The germline gives CDR1 SNHLY, CDR2 FYNNEI. CDR3 residues: CAIGMTSGYEQYF. The CDR3 nucleotides are TGTGCCATTGGGATGACTAGCGGTTACGAGCAGTACTTC.

This sequence joins TRBV19 and TRBJ2-2; the D is unclear. The CDR3 length is 17 residues. The V gene lost 5 bases and the J gene lost 0 bases, with 16 bases spanning the gap. Germline V gene lookup returns CDR1 LNHDA and CDR2 SQIVND (reference sequence). The CDR3 reads CASSFARGFSNTGELFF. The DNA for the CDR3 is TGTGCCAGTAGTTTCGCGAGAGGTTTTTCGAACACCGGGGAGCTGTTTTTT.

The V and J genes are TRBV5-6 and TRBJ1-2; possible D gene TRBD1, 5 bases. This CDR3 has 15 amino acids. The germline CDR1 and CDR2 sequences are SGHDT and YYEEEE. V lost 4 bases and J lost 2, with 15 bases in between. CDR3: CASSPPYEGNYGYTF. The CDR3 nucleotides are TGTGCCAGCAGCCCCCCCTACGAGGGGAACTATGGCTACACCTTC.